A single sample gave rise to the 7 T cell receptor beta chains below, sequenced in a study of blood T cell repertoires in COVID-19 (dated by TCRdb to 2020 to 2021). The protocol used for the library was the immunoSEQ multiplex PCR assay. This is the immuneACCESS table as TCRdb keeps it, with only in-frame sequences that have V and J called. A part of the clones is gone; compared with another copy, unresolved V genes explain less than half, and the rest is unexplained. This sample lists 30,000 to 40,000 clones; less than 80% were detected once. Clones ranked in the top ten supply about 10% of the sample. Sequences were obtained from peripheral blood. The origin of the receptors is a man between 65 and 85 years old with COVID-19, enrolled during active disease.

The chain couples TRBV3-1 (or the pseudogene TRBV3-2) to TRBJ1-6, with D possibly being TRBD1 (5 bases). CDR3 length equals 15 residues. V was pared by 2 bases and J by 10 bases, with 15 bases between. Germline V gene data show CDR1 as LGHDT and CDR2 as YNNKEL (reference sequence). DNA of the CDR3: TGTGCCAGCAGCCAAAGTGACAGTATTTGGTCACCCCTCCACTTT. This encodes CASSQSDSIWSPLHF.

As DNA, the CDR3 is TGCGCCAGCAGCGGGCCTGAGGGGGCACCCAATGAGCAGTTCTTC. Translating gives CASSGPEGAPNEQFF. The V and J genes are TRBV4-1 and TRBJ2-1; 7 bases line up with TRBD1. J gave up 6 bases and V 5 bases, and 10 bases lay outside the gene matches. Per germline, CDR1 MGHRA and CDR2 YSYEKL. This CDR3 spans 15 amino acids.

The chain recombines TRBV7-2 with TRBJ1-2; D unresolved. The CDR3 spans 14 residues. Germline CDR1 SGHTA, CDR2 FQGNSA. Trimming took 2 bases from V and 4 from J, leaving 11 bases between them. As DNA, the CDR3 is TGTGCCAGCAGCTTATTACTAGATACCTATGGCTACACCTTC. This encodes CASSLLLDTYGYTF.

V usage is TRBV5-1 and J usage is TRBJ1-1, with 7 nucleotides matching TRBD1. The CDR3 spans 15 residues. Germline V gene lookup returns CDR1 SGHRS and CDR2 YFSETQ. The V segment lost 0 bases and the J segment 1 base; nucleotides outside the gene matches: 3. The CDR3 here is CASSLVAGGNTEAFF. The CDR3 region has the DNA TGCGCCAGCAGCTTGGTTGCAGGGGGGAACACTGAAGCTTTCTTT.

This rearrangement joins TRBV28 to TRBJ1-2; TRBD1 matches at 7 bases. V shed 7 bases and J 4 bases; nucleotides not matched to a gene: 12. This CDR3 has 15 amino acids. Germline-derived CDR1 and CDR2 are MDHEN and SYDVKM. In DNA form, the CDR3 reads TGTGCCAGCAAAAGACAGGGACGCTACATCTATGGCTACACCTTC. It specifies CASKRQGRYIYGYTF.

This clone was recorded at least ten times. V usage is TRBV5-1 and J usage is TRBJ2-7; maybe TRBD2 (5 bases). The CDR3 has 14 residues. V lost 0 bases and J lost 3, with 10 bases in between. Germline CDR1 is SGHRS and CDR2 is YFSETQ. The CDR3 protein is CASSLGEGYYEQYF. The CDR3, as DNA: TGCGCCAGCAGCTTGGGCGAGGGCTACTACGAGCAGTACTTC. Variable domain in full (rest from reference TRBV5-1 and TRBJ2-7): KAGVTQTPRYLIKTRGQQVTLSCSPISGHRSVSWYQQTPGQGLQFLFEYFSETQRNKGNFPGRFSGRQFSNSRSEMNVSTLELGDSALYLCASSLGEGYYEQYFGPGTRLTVT.

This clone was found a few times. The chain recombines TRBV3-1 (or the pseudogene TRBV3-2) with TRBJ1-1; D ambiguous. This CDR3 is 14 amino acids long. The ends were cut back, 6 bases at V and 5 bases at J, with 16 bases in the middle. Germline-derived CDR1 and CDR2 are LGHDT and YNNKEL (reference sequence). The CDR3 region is CASRPASEKTEAFF. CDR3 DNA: TGTGCCAGCAGACCCGCTTCGGAGAAGACTGAAGCTTTCTTT.